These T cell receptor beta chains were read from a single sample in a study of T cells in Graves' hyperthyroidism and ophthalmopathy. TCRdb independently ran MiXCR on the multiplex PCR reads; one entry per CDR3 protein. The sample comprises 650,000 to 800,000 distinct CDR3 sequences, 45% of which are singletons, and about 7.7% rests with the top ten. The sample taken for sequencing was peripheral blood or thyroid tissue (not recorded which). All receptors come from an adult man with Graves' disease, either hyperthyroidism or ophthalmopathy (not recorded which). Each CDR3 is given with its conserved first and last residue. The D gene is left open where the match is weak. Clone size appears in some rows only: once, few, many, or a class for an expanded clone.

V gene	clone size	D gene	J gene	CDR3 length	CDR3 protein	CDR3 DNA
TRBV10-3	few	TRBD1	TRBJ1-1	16	CASSTTGGYMNTEAFF	TGTGCCAGCAGTACGACAGGGGGTTACATGAACACTGAAGCTTTCTTT
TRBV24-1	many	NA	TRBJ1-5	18	CATSDHSREDKGNQPQHF	TGTGCCACCAGTGATCACTCGAGGGAGGACAAGGGCAATCAGCCCCAGCATTTT
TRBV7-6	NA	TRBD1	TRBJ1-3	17	CASSLVTRQGAGNTIYF	TGTGCCAGCAGCTTAGTTACAAGACAGGGGGCTGGAAACACCATATATTTT
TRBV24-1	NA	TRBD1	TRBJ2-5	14	CATSDSGQGETQYF	TGTGCCACCAGTGACTCCGGACAGGGAGAGACCCAGTACTTC
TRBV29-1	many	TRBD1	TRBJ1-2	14	CSVGRDRADYGYTF	TGCAGCGTCGGACGGGACAGGGCTGACTATGGCTACACCTTC
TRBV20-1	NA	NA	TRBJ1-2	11	CSASVGTGYTF	TGCAGTGCTAGCGTGGGGACTGGCTACACCTTC
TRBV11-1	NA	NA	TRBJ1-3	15	CTSRETGISGNTIYF	TGTACCAGCAGAGAGACAGGAATCTCTGGAAACACCATATATTTT
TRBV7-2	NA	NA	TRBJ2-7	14	CASRGAGETYEQYF	TGTGCCAGCAGGGGGGCGGGAGAAACCTACGAGCAGTACTTC
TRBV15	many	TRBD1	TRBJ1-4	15	CATGQGGGTNEKLFF	TGTGCCACCGGACAGGGAGGGGGAACTAATGAAAAACTGTTTTTT
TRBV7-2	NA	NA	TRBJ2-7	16	CASSSAAGQGTYEQYF	TGTGCCAGCAGCTCGGCCGCGGGGCAGGGAACCTACGAGCAGTACTTC
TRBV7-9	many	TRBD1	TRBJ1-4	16	CASSPPPGQGNEKLFF	TGTGCCAGCAGCCCCCCGCCGGGACAGGGCAATGAAAAACTGTTTTTT
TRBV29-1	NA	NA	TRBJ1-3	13	CSVEGQTGNTIYF	TGCAGCGTTGAAGGGCAGACTGGAAACACCATATATTTT
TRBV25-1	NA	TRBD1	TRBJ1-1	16	CASSSRTGAMITEAFF	TGTGCCAGCAGTTCGAGGACAGGGGCCATGATTACTGAAGCTTTCTTT
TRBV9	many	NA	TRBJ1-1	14	CASSPGRVNTEAFF	TGTGCCAGCAGCCCGGGACGGGTGAACACTGAAGCTTTCTTT
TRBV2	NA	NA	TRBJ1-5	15	CASSEFRSGDQPQHF	TGTGCCAGCAGTGAATTTCGGTCGGGTGATCAGCCCCAGCATTTT
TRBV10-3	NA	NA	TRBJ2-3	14	CAIKNMGAADTQYF	TGTGCCATCAAAAATATGGGCGCGGCAGATACGCAGTATTTT
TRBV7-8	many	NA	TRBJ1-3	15	CASSLDGGQGNTIYF	TGTGCCAGCAGCTTAGATGGAGGGCAAGGAAACACCATATATTTT
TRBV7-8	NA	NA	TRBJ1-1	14	CASSLDGRTSEAFF	TGTGCCAGCAGCTTAGACGGAAGAACATCTGAAGCTTTCTTT
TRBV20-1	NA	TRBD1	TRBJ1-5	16	CSAAVGTGFINQPQHF	TGCAGTGCTGCAGTCGGGACAGGATTCATCAATCAGCCCCAGCATTTT
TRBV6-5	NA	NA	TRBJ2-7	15	CASSSSDLGSYEQYF	TGTGCCAGCAGTTCATCAGACCTGGGGTCCTACGAGCAGTACTTC
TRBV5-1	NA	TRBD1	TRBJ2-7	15	CASRDPRGRVSEQYF	TGCGCCAGCAGGGACCCCAGGGGGCGAGTAAGCGAGCAGTACTTC
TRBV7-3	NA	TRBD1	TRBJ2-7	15	CASSLTGTGLYEQYF	TGTGCCAGCAGCTTAACGGGGACAGGGCTCTACGAGCAGTACTTC
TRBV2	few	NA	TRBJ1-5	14	CASSNQHSNQPQHF	TGTGCCAGCAGTAACCAGCATAGCAATCAGCCCCAGCATTTT
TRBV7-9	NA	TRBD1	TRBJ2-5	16	CAWSEIRGQYQETQYF	TGTGCCTGGAGTGAGATAAGGGGACAGTACCAAGAGACCCAGTACTTC
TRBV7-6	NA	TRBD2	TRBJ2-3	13	CASSRGLAYTQYF	TGTGCCAGCAGCAGGGGACTAGCTTATACGCAGTATTTT
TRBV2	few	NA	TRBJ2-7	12	CASSYGNYEQYF	TGTGCCAGCAGTTACGGAAACTACGAGCAGTACTTC
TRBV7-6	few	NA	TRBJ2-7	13	CASSWSPPREQYF	TGTGCCAGCAGCTGGAGCCCCCCTCGGGAGCAGTACTTC
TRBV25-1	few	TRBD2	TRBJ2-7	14	CASRASGANYEQYF	TGTGCCAGTAGGGCTAGCGGAGCTAACTACGAGCAGTACTTC
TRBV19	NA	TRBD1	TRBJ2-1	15	CAGRDRQGRYNEQFF	TGTGCCGGTAGGGACAGACAGGGTCGATACAATGAGCAGTTCTTC
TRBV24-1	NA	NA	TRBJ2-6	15	CATSYGGAGANVLTF	TGTGCCACCAGTTACGGGGGCGCGGGGGCCAACGTCCTGACTTTC
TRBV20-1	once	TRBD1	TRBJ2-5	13	CSARDRTGGTQYF	TGCAGTGCTAGAGATAGGACAGGGGGGACCCAGTACTTC
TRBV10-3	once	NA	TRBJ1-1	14	CARDRVSGNTEAFF	TGTGCTAGAGATCGTGTGTCCGGGAACACTGAAGCTTTCTTT
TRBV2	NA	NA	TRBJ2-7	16	CASSESPLGSSYEQYF	TGTGCCAGCAGTGAATCCCCCCTCGGGAGCTCCTACGAGCAGTACTTC
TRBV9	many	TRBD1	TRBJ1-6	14	CASSVSGGNSPLHF	TGTGCCAGCAGCGTATCAGGGGGCAATTCACCCCTCCACTTT
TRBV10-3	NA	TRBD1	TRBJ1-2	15	CASSESGGSSYGYTF	TGTGCCAGCAGTGAGTCAGGGGGCAGTAGCTATGGCTACACCTTC
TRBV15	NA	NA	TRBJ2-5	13	CATSSLDQETQYF	TGTGCCACCAGCAGCTTGGATCAAGAGACCCAGTACTTC
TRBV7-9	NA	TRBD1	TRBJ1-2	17	CASSLGLLQGFDYGYTF	TGTGCCAGCAGCTTAGGGCTATTACAGGGGTTTGACTATGGCTACACCTTC
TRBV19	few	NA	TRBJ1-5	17	CASSIDLGQVSNQPQHF	TGTGCCAGTAGTATAGATCTAGGACAAGTTAGCAATCAGCCCCAGCATTTT
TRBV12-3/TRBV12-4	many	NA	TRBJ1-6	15	CASSRTGLRNSPLHF	TGTGCCAGCAGCCGCACAGGGTTGCGGAATTCACCCCTCCACTTT